The present T cell receptor (beta chain) was sequenced within a study of control samples from healthy donors and cancer patients. Per the germline V gene, CDR1 is KGHSH and CDR2 is LQKENI. There are 12 residues in the CDR3. The V segment lost 6 bases and the J segment 6 bases; nucleotides outside the gene matches: 3. The assay was immunoSEQ multiplex PCR, and TCRdb's table has in-frame clones only and misses some. The table lists around 180,000 clones, around 88% of them singletons, with around 5.1% in the top ten. This sequence originates from a woman in her twenties or thirties in good health. Sequencing was carried out using blood. The chain has TRBV18 and TRBJ2-3, with TRBD1 identical over 7 bases. CDR3 sequence: CASSPDRDTQYF. The CDR3 DNA follows: TGTGCCAGCTCCCCGGACAGGGATACGCAGTATTTT.